This T cell receptor beta chain comes out of a study of cytomegalovirus exposure and HLA in healthy donors. Study-wide results and caveats: Later examination showed HLA-associated TCR beta chains had greater clonal expansion than equally common others. Analysis was carried out at a later point, and it linked a missense DCLRE1C variant to TCR beta V- and J-gene trimming.

Comment on this clone: Its antigen is not known.

The study ran its PCR with 60 Vbeta and 13 Jbeta primers. Sequencing used immunoSEQ multiplex PCR; TCRdb keeps in-frame clones, though not all of them. Of about 190,000 clones listed, about 85% were seen once; the top ten hold about 3.8%. This TCR was sampled from a man aged 50-59 years in good health and CMV-seronegative. Sequenced material: PBMCs.

In DNA, the CDR3 is TGCGCCAGCAGCCCGACTAGCGGGGTTCACAATGAGCAGTTCTTC. Amino acid sequence: CASSPTSGVHNEQFF. The V and J genes are TRBV5-1 and TRBJ2-1; 11 bases line up with TRBD2. J lost 5 bases, V lost 4 bases, and 5 bases had no gene match. The CDR3 extends over 15 amino acids. Germline V gene data show CDR1 as SGHRS and CDR2 as YFSETQ.